This entry features one T cell receptor beta chain sequence. Its antigen target is currently unknown. No base quality values were provided; no much bigger clone lies one nucleotide off. The sample's time point label is to be understood as: roughly 26 weeks on oral tofacitinib. The treatment or condition label corresponds to: oral pan-JAK inhibitor, 5-10 mg twice daily. Peripheral blood and lesional scalp punch biopsies were obtained from patients with alopecia areata. PBMCs were isolated by density centrifugation and stained for CD3, CD4 and CD8, after which CD4+ and CD8+ T cells were sorted on a FACSAria. The protocol used for the library was the immunoSEQ multiplex PCR assay. For TCR sequencing, RNA was extracted from every sample and reverse transcribed into cDNA to serve as template. SuperScript III was used for first-strand cDNA synthesis, primed with a 2:1 mix of oligo-dT and random hexamers. A synthetic immune receptor repertoire was used to assess amplification bias, and residual bias was removed computationally. Regarding the original processing steps: Raw reads were preprocessed to remove errors, and CDR3 was defined by IMGT conventions from the conserved cysteine to phenylalanine. To get clonality, Shannon entropy was normalized by log2 of the number of productive unique TCRs and the result was subtracted from 1. Whether scalp clones were CD4 or CD8 was inferred by matching scalp TCRbeta sequences against CD4 and CD8 repertoires sorted from blood. TCRdb holds this immuneACCESS table with in-frame rearrangements only. Some clones are missing; in checked studies, unresolved V genes explain under half, and the rest has no known cause. For V, J and clone size, that table is used; D and trimming come from the DNA. Here the sample has roughly 190,000 clones; approximately 57% occur a single time. Jointly, the top ten make up 0.85% to 1.3% of the sample.

The entry originates in a study of CD8+ T cells in alopecia areata listed by TCRdb under 2018. Notes on the research overall: The treated patients took part in an open-label pilot trial in which moderate-to-severe alopecia areata was treated with oral tofacitinib at 5 to 10 mg twice daily. Clonality in the scalp was compared among normal scalp (n=4), patchy alopecia areata scalp (n=8), and alopecia totalis/universalis scalp (n=8). To study T cell clonal expansion in alopecia areata, the researchers applied high-throughput TCRbeta sequencing to both the C3H/HeJ mouse model and human patients. Human TCRbeta sequencing covered scalp tissue and sorted CD4+ and CD8+ peripheral blood T cells from patchy and totalis/universalis alopecia areata patients and healthy controls. RNA came from the PAXgene miRNA kit for fixed scalp, the miRNeasy kit for PBMCs, and the RNeasy kit for mouse skin. In treated patients, disease severity was measured using the SALT score, which gives the percentage of scalp surface area affected. Tofacitinib was administered for 6 to 18 months, and 6 months of follow-up off drug were then conducted to assess delayed response and recurrence. Biopsies were taken from tofacitinib-treated patients at baseline and again at 4 and 24 weeks into treatment, and several of those patients also had a later scalp biopsy. immunoSEQ multiplex PCR using 35 Vbeta forward primers and 13 Jbeta reverse primers was used to amplify TCRbeta CDR3 regions.

What the work shows at the level of the full study, not this receptor alone: Many expanded lesional clones persisted in scalp and blood during tofacitinib treatment, which may partly explain relapse after stopping treatment. Scalp TCR repertoire analysis is complicated because resident alphabeta T cells in normal human skin are also sequenced, whereas mouse skin is dominated by gammadelta T cells. Because the treated cohort was small and had only one nonresponder, larger studies are needed to examine links between baseline CD8+ expansion and response. Shared TCR sequences between patients were less evident than in mice, which may be partly attributable to HLA diversity in the patient population. Tofacitinib significantly lowered scalp clonality and the number of expanded CD8+ clones among the top 100 scalp clones. Lesional scalp, especially in alopecia totalis/universalis, showed higher clonality and more expanded CD8+ clones than normal scalp, suggesting antigenic drive.

The germline V gene (reference sequence) supplies CDR1 PRHDT and CDR2 FYEKMQ. Including the terminal cysteine and phenylalanine, the CDR3 comprises 12 residues. Solely the CDR3 DNA is kept, with 36 bases framed from the first base. V gives up 3 bases and J gives up 3 bases, and the segment between their germline ends measures 5 bases. The input for sequencing was CD4+ T cells sorted from blood, taken at week 24, from a patient treated with tofacitinib. The origin of this receptor is a human donor with alopecia areata. The rearranged chain carries TRBV13 and TRBJ1-2; the D gene is not confidently resolved. The CDR3 amino acid sequence is: CASSFGDYGYTF. The nucleotides are TGTGCCAGCAGCTTTGGGGACTATGGCTACACCTTC.